The 18 T cell receptor beta chains in this list originate from one sample, sequenced in a study of shared clonotypes between healthy human individuals. Only CD45RO-negative cells positively selected for CCR7 counted as naive CD8 cells, so terminally differentiated effector memory CD45RA+ cells were excluded. TCRdb's copy holds only in-frame clones and misses some; the assay was immunoSEQ multiplex PCR. The table records some 740,000 clones, almost 95% of them present only once. The sequenced sample consisted of naive CD8+ T cells sorted from blood. These receptors all come from a man aged 25 to 45 in good health.

The chain has TRBV28 and TRBJ2-1; D tentatively reads TRBD1 or TRBD2 (5 bases each). CDR1 MDHEN and CDR2 SYDVKM come from the germline V gene. The V and J ends lost 1 base and 8 bases respectively, with 21 bases between them. CDR3 length: 17 amino acids. DNA of the CDR3: TGTGCCAGCAGTTTATTGTGGTGGGAGACAGAGGTAGATGAGCAGTTCTTC. Amino acid sequence: CASSLLWWETEVDEQFF.

CDR3 nucleotides: TGCGCCAGCAGCCCAGGACTCACCCTGGCAGGGGCCAACGTCCTGACTTTC. It yields the protein CASSPGLTLAGANVLTF. This chain joins TRBV4-3 and TRBJ2-6; possible D gene TRBD2, 5 bases. Trimming pared 4 bases from V and 4 bases from J, leaving 17 bases between. Germline-derived CDR1 and CDR2 are LGHNA and YSLEER. This CDR3 comprises 17 residues.

This chain uses TRBV9 with TRBJ2-1; D tentatively reads TRBD1 or TRBD2 (5 bases each). The CDR3 consists of 16 residues. V shed 4 bases and J shed 1 base, with 15 bases lying between them. Germline V gene lookup returns CDR1 SGDLS and CDR2 YYNGEE. CDR3 loop: CASSPPTRESYNEQFF. The CDR3 bases are TGTGCCAGCAGCCCCCCGACCAGGGAGTCCTACAATGAGCAGTTCTTC.

The chain has TRBV25-1 and TRBJ2-5; either TRBD1 or TRBD2 may fit D (5 bases each). The germline V and J ends were trimmed by 3 bases and 5 bases, with 22 bases remaining between them. The CDR3 is made up of 17 amino acids. Germline-derived CDR1 and CDR2 are MGHDK and SYGVNS. DNA for the CDR3: TGTGCCAGCAGTGACCCTGGGGCCGGACTTGATCGGGAGACCCAGTACTTC. Translating gives CASSDPGAGLDRETQYF.

This clone was counted between two and nine times. The chain couples TRBV7-9 to TRBJ2-1; 8 nucleotides agree with TRBD2. Germline CDR1 reads SEHNR; CDR2 reads FQNEAQ (reference sequence). There are 15 residues in the CDR3. Germline trimming cut 3 bases from V and 5 bases from J; bases unmatched to any gene: 6. The CDR3 DNA follows: TGTGCCAGCAGCTTCCAGCGGGAGTTTGACAATGAGCAGTTCTTC. Translation gives CASSFQREFDNEQFF. Looking up the rest from reference TRBV7-9 and TRBJ2-1 gives the full variable domain: DTGVSQNPRHKITKRGQNVTFRCDPISEHNRLYWYRQTLGQGPEFLTYFQNEAQLEKSRLLSDRFSAERPKGSFSTLEIQRTEQGDSAMYLCASSFQREFDNEQFFGPGTRLTVL.

On this clone itself: Other DNA sequences in this specimen translate into the identical CDR3. This chain uses TRBV7-6 with TRBJ2-1; 12 bases fit TRBD2. The V segment lost 2 bases and the J segment 9 bases; nucleotides outside the gene matches: 5. The CDR3 covers 15 residues. Germline V lookup: CDR1 SGHVS, CDR2 FNYEAQ. The CDR3 bases are TGTGCCAGCAGCTTATCTAGCGGGAGGGGTGGTGAGCAGTTCTTC. It codes for CASSLSSGRGGEQFF.

V is TRBV10-1 and J is TRBJ2-3, with TRBD1 as a possible D gene (6 bases). The CDR3 extends over 14 amino acids. The V gene's germline CDR1 is WNHNN and CDR2 SYGVQD (reference sequence). The V and J ends lost 6 bases and 4 bases respectively, with 14 bases between them. CDR3 protein: CASRAAQGSDTQYF. The CDR3 DNA reads TGCGCCAGCAGGGCGGCACAGGGCTCAGATACGCAGTATTTT.

This chain joins TRBV6-5 and TRBJ1-1, with TRBD1 identical over 7 bases. From germline, CDR1 is MNHEY and CDR2 SVGAGI. CDR3 size: 14 residues. The V segment lost 6 bases and the J segment 3 bases; nucleotides outside the gene matches: 7. The DNA for the CDR3 is TGTGCCAGCAGAACAGGGGTGTCGGACACTGAAGCTTTCTTT. Residues: CASRTGVSDTEAFF.

This clone was recorded once. The chain is built from TRBV5-1 and TRBJ2-7; tentatively, D is TRBD2 (6 bases). V was cut by 1 base and J by 2 bases, with 10 bases left in between. The CDR3 totals 14 residues. Germline V lookup: CDR1 SGHRS, CDR2 YFSETQ. The CDR3 DNA reads TGCGCCAGCAGCTTGTTAGGACTAACCTACGAGCAGTACTTC. It specifies CASSLLGLTYEQYF. The full variable domain, in which reference TRBV5-1 and TRBJ2-7 provide the parts outside the CDR3, is KAGVTQTPRYLIKTRGQQVTLSCSPISGHRSVSWYQQTPGQGLQFLFEYFSETQRNKGNFPGRFSGRQFSNSRSEMNVSTLELGDSALYLCASSLLGLTYEQYFGPGTRLTVT.

The chain couples TRBV30 to TRBJ2-2; D is perhaps TRBD2 (5 bases). The V end was cut by 0 bases, the J end by 6 bases, with 11 bases between. CDR3 length: 14 amino acids. Germline V CDR1 and CDR2: GTSNPN, SVGIG (reference sequence). The CDR3 spells CAWSVFLAAGELFF. Here the CDR3 DNA reads TGTGCCTGGAGTGTATTTCTAGCAGCCGGGGAGCTGTTTTTT.

V and J are TRBV7-9 and TRBJ2-2; D is uncertain. V was shortened by 7 bases and J by 0 bases, with 12 bases between the two germline ends. The CDR3 runs 15 residues. CDR1 is SEHNR and CDR2 is FQNEAQ in the germline V gene (reference sequence). The CDR3 sequence is CASTFGTSNTGELFF. DNA of the CDR3: TGTGCCAGCACCTTTGGCACCTCGAACACCGGGGAGCTGTTTTTT.

This clone has just one count. The gene calls are TRBV11-2 and TRBJ2-3; a possible D gene is TRBD2 (6 bases). CDR3 length: 16 residues. Germline V gene sequence: CDR1 SGHAT, CDR2 FQNNGV. V was cut by 1 base and J by 6 bases, with 17 bases left in between. The CDR3 DNA reads as TGTGCCAGCAGCTTAGGGCCGGCGGGGCCGGGGGATACGCAGTATTTT. It encodes CASSLGPAGPGDTQYF.

The gene calls are TRBV27 and TRBJ2-6, with D perhaps TRBD1 (6 bases). V was trimmed by 5 bases and J by 4 bases, leaving 12 bases between them. The CDR3 contains 15 residues. Germline-derived CDR1 and CDR2 are MNHEY and SMNVEV (reference sequence). DNA for the CDR3: TGTGCCAGCAGTCCCCAGACAGGCGGGGCCAACGTCCTGACTTTC. It is translated as CASSPQTGGANVLTF.

V gene TRBV5-4 combines with J gene TRBJ1-2; D gene unclear. This CDR3 is built from 12 residues. Trimming took 0 bases from V and 5 from J, leaving 5 bases between them. CDR1 SGHNT and CDR2 YYREEE come from the germline V gene (reference sequence). The CDR3, as DNA: TGTGCCAGCAGCTTGGACAGATATGGCTACACCTTC. This gives the protein CASSLDRYGYTF.

CDR3 region: CASSEPVGGHTEAFF. The CDR3 DNA is TGTGCCAGCAGTGAACCCGTGGGAGGGCACACTGAAGCTTTCTTT. The chain recombines TRBV6-1 with TRBJ1-1, with no clear D. The CDR3 is 15 residues long. V lost 2 bases to trimming and J lost 3 bases, with 13 bases between them. Germline V gene data show CDR1 as MNHNS and CDR2 as SASEGT.

The rearrangement uses TRBV6-4 and TRBJ2-3, with 7 bases matching TRBD2. Germline lookup yields CDR1 MRHNA and CDR2 SNTAGT. This CDR3 is built from 15 residues. Unmatched junction bases numbered 2, after V lost 0 bases and J lost 2 bases. The CDR3 nucleotides are TGTGCCAGCAGTGACTCGGGGAGGGACACAGATACGCAGTATTTT. Protein product: CASSDSGRDTDTQYF.

The rearrangement uses TRBV2 and TRBJ2-2; 7 positions match TRBD2. V trimming: 2 bases; J trimming: 6 bases; junction bases outside the gene matches: 12. The CDR3 has 17 residues. Germline V gene lookup returns CDR1 SNHLY and CDR2 FYNNEI. The chain's CDR3 is CASSESLGSGIAGELFF. The CDR3 DNA is TGTGCCAGCAGTGAATCCCTGGGGAGCGGGATTGCCGGGGAGCTGTTTTTT. The variable domain in full, completed from reference TRBV2 and TRBJ2-2, reads EPEVTQTPSHQVTQMGQEVILRCVPISNHLYFYWYRQILGQKVEFLVSFYNNEISEKSEIFDDQFSVERPDGSNFTLKIRSTKLEDSAMYFCASSESLGSGIAGELFFGEGSRLTVL.

This sequence joins TRBV6-5 and TRBJ1-1, with D hard to call. Germline lookup yields CDR1 MNHEY and CDR2 SVGAGI. Trimming stripped 0 bases from V and 8 bases from J, with 10 bases between. This CDR3 is 13 amino acids long. The CDR3 DNA is TGTGCCAGCAGTTACTCAGGGCCCGGCGAAGCTTTCTTT. This encodes CASSYSGPGEAFF.